This TCR beta chain was observed in a study of identical twins. Addition of a universal primer site occurred through template switching, and cDNA carried unique molecular identifiers. TCRdb analysed the 5' RACE reads with MiXCR anew, one entry per CDR3 protein. The sample carries roughly 350,000 distinct CDR3 sequences, around 9% recorded once. With 5 bases clipped from V and 3 bases from J, the junction kept 6 bases outside the gene matches. Per the germline V gene, CDR1 is SGHDT and CDR2 is YYEEEE. This CDR3 comprises 15 residues. The TCR was taken from a woman aged 50 to 60 in good health. This chain uses TRBV5-6 with TRBJ2-1; 9 positions agree with TRBD1. The material sequenced was naive T cells sorted from blood. For the CDR3, the DNA is TGTGCCAGCAGTCCGACAGGGGGAGGCTACAATGAGCAGTTCTTC. Amino acid sequence: CASSPTGGGYNEQFF.